This T cell receptor (beta chain) was found in a study of cytomegalovirus exposure and HLA in healthy donors. Study in general: An earlier analysis identified 95 million to 120 million unique TCR beta sequences in 150 million to 200 million T cells.

V lost 0 bases to trimming and J lost 0 bases, with 8 bases between them. Per the germline V gene, CDR1 is SGHRS and CDR2 is YFSETQ. There are 15 residues in the CDR3. The donors were healthy bone marrow donors. Primers included in the PCR were 60 Vbeta and 13 Jbeta primers. Assay: immunoSEQ multiplex PCR; the TCRdb copy retains only in-frame clones and omits some. The sample holds 50,000 to 60,000 clones, 75% to 80% seen once. The V call is TRBV5-1, the J call TRBJ2-3; D possibly corresponds to TRBD2 (5 bases). The specimen sequenced was PBMCs. The TCR sequence derives from a woman in her thirties or forties in good health and CMV-seropositive. The chain's CDR3 is CASSLASFSTDTQYF. The CDR3 DNA reads TGCGCCAGCAGCTTGGCTAGCTTTAGCACAGATACGCAGTATTTT.